Below, 5 T cell receptor beta chains from the same sample are listed, as sequenced in a study of regulatory T cells in long-lasting Graves disease. Time point of the sample: newly diagnosed GD, antithyroid drugs for less than 3 months. TCR sequences were obtained from RNA taken from PBMCs. Through Arm-PCR of CDR3 regions and iRepertoire HTBI primers, TCR beta libraries were built. MiXCR, run by TCRdb on the multiplex PCR reads, gives a single entry per CDR3 protein. There are around 320,000 distinct CDR3 sequences in the sample; about a sixth occur only once, and less than 35% lies in the top ten. The sample was also linked to a second study, of T cells in Graves' hyperthyroidism and ophthalmopathy.

Specimen: peripheral blood mononuclear cells (PBMCs), collected at new diagnosis, from a patient treated with antithyroid drugs. The receptors stem from a man in his forties with Graves disease.

This clonotype was detected only a few times. The chain carries TRBV7-9 and TRBJ2-3; 8 positions match TRBD2. The CDR3 runs to 16 residues. Germline V gives CDR1 SEHNR, CDR2 FQNEAQ (reference sequence). Trimming cost V 2 bases and J 7 bases; bases outside gene matches: 11. The CDR3 coding sequence is TGTGCCAGCAGCTTAAACTTACTAGCGGTAGGAAATACGCAGTATTTT. Translation gives CASSLNLLAVGNTQYF.

The chain joins TRBV11-1 to TRBJ2-7; maybe TRBD2 (5 bases). This CDR3 has 13 amino acids. Germline CDR1 reads SGHAT; CDR2 reads FQDESV (reference sequence). Trimming pared 8 bases from V and 0 bases from J, leaving 11 bases between. The CDR3: CASADRDSYEQYF. The CDR3 DNA reads as TGTGCCAGCGCGGACCGGGACTCCTACGAGCAGTACTTC.

This clonotype has just a few counts. It may be a read error: a sequence one base away is much more abundant. The chain has TRBV24-1 and TRBJ1-4; possible D gene TRBD1, 5 bases. This CDR3 comprises 14 residues. V lost 2 bases to trimming and J lost 8 bases, with 11 bases between them. In germline, CDR1 is KGHDR, CDR2 SFDVKD. The CDR3 loop reads CATSDSGVGEKLFF. Here the CDR3 DNA reads TGTGCCACCAGTGATTCGGGGGTCGGCGAAAAACTGTTTTTT.

V and J are TRBV28 and TRBJ2-7, with TRBD2 identical over 7 bases. This CDR3 has 14 residues. Germline CDR1 and CDR2: MDHEN and SYDVKM. Germline trimming cut 6 bases from V and 5 bases from J; bases unmatched to any gene: 10. In DNA, the CDR3 is TGTGCCAGCAGAATCCCGGGGAGGGATCACGAGCAGTACTTC. It yields the protein CASRIPGRDHEQYF.

This clonotype showed up just a few times. V usage is TRBV4-2 and J usage is TRBJ2-7; D gene ambiguous. Trimming shortened V by 0 bases and J by 0 bases, and 9 bases separated the two germline ends. From germline, CDR1 is LGHNA and CDR2 YNFKEQ. The CDR3 spans 15 residues. The CDR3 DNA is TGTGCCAGCAGCCAAGATGTCAGTCCCTCCTACGAGCAGTACTTC. Encoded protein: CASSQDVSPSYEQYF.